These 12 T cell receptor beta chains came from one sample sequenced in a study of blood T cells in healthy people across ages (dated by TCRdb to the mid-2010s). Library preparation was by 5' RACE. Sequencer: Illumina HiSeq 2500. The second PCR ran for roughly 7 to 12 cycles and used a J-beta primer mix along with a sample-barcoded 5' primer. Clones were called with MiXCR by TCRdb after fastp trimmed the public reads at Q25, and only in-frame beta chains were retained. Each CDR3 protein gets just one entry, which takes the most common genes and DNA from the rows behind it. The sample table contains under 1 million distinct CDR3 sequences; only one count was recorded for about 42% of them. The biggest ten clones account for roughly a fifth of the sample. Material for sequencing was blood. These receptors came from a man in his sixties in good health.

The sample holds a few counts of this clonotype. The chain is built from TRBV6-5 and TRBJ2-7; 8 bases align to TRBD1. The ends lost 2 bases at V and 7 bases at J; junction bases unmatched: 13. The CDR3 has 16 residues. Germline values: CDR1 MNHEY, CDR2 SVGAGI. CDR3 protein: CASSYGRGHSYNEQYF. CDR3 in DNA: TGTGCCAGCAGTTACGGCAGGGGGCACTCCTACAATGAGCAGTACTTC.

The chain has TRBV4-3 and TRBJ2-3, with 12 bases that match TRBD2. Per the germline V gene, CDR1 is LGHNA and CDR2 is YSLEER. Trimming cost V 0 bases and J 2 bases; bases outside gene matches: 6. The CDR3 consists of 18 residues. The CDR3 nucleotides are TGCGCCAGCAGCCAAGATAGACTAGCGGGGGCCTTCACAGATACGCAGTATTTT. The encoded protein is CASSQDRLAGAFTDTQYF.

V is TRBV20-1 and J is TRBJ2-3; TRBD2 agrees at 7 bases. V dropped 7 bases and J dropped 2; count of bases not matched to a gene: 9. Germline V gene data show CDR1 as DFQATT and CDR2 as SNEGSKA (reference sequence). The CDR3 contains 14 residues. CDR3: CSVKRDEATDTQYF. CDR3 in DNA: TGCAGTGTAAAGCGGGACGAAGCCACAGATACGCAGTATTTT.

A few counts support this clonotype. This chain connects TRBV15 to TRBJ2-7, with D perhaps being TRBD1 or TRBD2 (6 bases each). The CDR3 is made up of 14 amino acids. V dropped 4 bases and J dropped 5 bases, with 15 bases sitting between them. CDR1 is LNHNV, CDR2 YYDKDF, per germline (reference sequence). DNA of the CDR3: TGTGCCACCAGCAACCACAGGGAGGAGGACGAGCAGTACTTC. It is translated as CATSNHREEDEQYF.

The rearrangement joins TRBV6-6 to TRBJ2-5, with D uncertain. The length of the CDR3 is 15 residues. Germline values: CDR1 MNHNY, CDR2 SVGAGI (reference sequence). V lost 3 bases, J lost 5 bases, and 16 bases lay in between. CDR3 nucleotides: TGTGCCAGCAGTTATCTGGGTCCGACCGGGGAGACCCAGTACTTC. It specifies CASSYLGPTGETQYF.

Only one count was recorded for this clonotype. J is TRBJ2-6 and V is TRBV5-5; D is undetermined. This CDR3 spans 16 amino acids. Trimming removed 5 bases at V and 0 bases at J, with 12 bases between. Per the germline V gene, CDR1 is SGHKS and CDR2 is YYEKEE (reference sequence). This CDR3 is CASSLLLGSGANVLTF. For the CDR3, the DNA is TGTGCCAGCAGTTTGTTGTTAGGCTCTGGGGCCAACGTCCTGACTTTC.

V gene TRBV6-6 combines with J gene TRBJ2-3; the D is unclear. The CDR3 consists of 14 residues. V shed 2 bases and J shed 0 bases, with 6 bases lying between them. Germline V lookup: CDR1 MNHNY, CDR2 SVGAGI (reference sequence). CDR3 region: CASSYKASTDTQYF. The CDR3 nucleotides are TGTGCCAGCAGTTACAAGGCTAGCACAGATACGCAGTATTTT.

This chain uses TRBV19 with TRBJ2-7; 8 bases match TRBD2. The CDR3 is 14 residues long. Germline CDR1 reads LNHDA; CDR2 reads SQIVND (reference sequence). The ends lost 3 bases at V and 2 bases at J; junction bases unmatched: 3. This CDR3 is CASSIERGTYEQYF. For the CDR3, the DNA is TGTGCCAGTAGTATTGAGCGGGGGACCTACGAGCAGTACTTC.

This clonotype was counted between two and nine times. The chain uses TRBV20-1 and TRBJ2-1; D remains unclear. Germline V gene sequence: CDR1 DFQATT, CDR2 SNEGSKA (reference sequence). V gave up 0 bases and J gave up 7 bases, with 7 bases separating them. The CDR3 consists of 12 residues. CDR3 sequence reads: CSARDGINEQFF. In DNA, the CDR3 is TGCAGTGCTAGAGATGGAATAAATGAGCAGTTCTTC.

This chain uses TRBV5-1 with TRBJ2-3, with D maybe TRBD1 (6 bases). V was cut by 0 bases and J by 4 bases, with 15 bases left in between. Germline-derived CDR1 and CDR2 are SGHRS and YFSETQ. The CDR3 is made up of 16 amino acids. CDR3 sequence (DNA): TGCGCCAGCAGCTTGGCGGGTTGGGCAGGGGCAGATACGCAGTATTTT. Translating gives CASSLAGWAGADTQYF.

The CDR3 coding sequence is TGTGCCAGCAGCCCTTCCTCCGGAAACTATGGCTACACCTTC. Translated: CASSPSSGNYGYTF. The gene calls are TRBV12-3 or TRBV12-4 and TRBJ1-2, with D uncertain. The CDR3 extends over 14 amino acids. Trimming took 6 bases from V and 2 from J, leaving 13 bases between them.

This chain links TRBV7-9 with TRBJ1-5; no reliable D call. The germline V gene has CDR1 SEHNR and CDR2 FQNEAQ (reference sequence). Trimming took 4 bases from V and 3 from J, leaving 13 bases between them. The CDR3 covers 15 residues. The CDR3 sequence is CASSSTLGPNQPQHF. CDR3 DNA sequence: TGTGCCAGCAGCTCCACCCTTGGCCCCAATCAGCCCCAGCATTTT.